Sequencing of this T cell receptor beta chain was carried out in a study of graft-versus-host responses after intestinal transplantation. Study-level points and caveats: Among recipient marrow samples, GvH clones were found; some appeared first in ileum or blood.

TCRdb's copy holds only in-frame clones and misses some; the assay was immunoSEQ multiplex PCR. The sample contains over 120,000 clones, over 90% of which appear only once. To note about this clone: Its antigen remains unknown.

CDR1 and CDR2 from the germline V gene are SGHRS and YFSETQ. The CDR3 length is 15 residues. Trimming removed 0 bases at V and 1 base at J, with 7 bases between. This chain connects TRBV5-1 to TRBJ2-2; no reliable D call. Material: unstimulated CD4+ T cells sorted from spleen or lymph node cells, obtained before intestinal transplant. This sequence was found in a human donor who received an intestinal transplant. The CDR3 protein is CASSLDRQNTGELFF. CDR3 coding DNA: TGCGCCAGCAGCTTGGATCGGCAGAACACCGGGGAGCTGTTTTTT.